The next 16 T cell receptor beta chains were all read from a single sample in a study of blood T cell repertoires in COVID-19. The repertoire was sequenced with immunoSEQ multiplex PCR; TCRdb's copy has only in-frame clones and lacks some. The sample records roughly 80,000 clones, 80% being singletons. The sample was peripheral blood. The receptors come from a man aged 55 to 69 with active or convalescent COVID-19.

V and J are TRBV5-1 and TRBJ2-5; 8 bases line up with TRBD2. The CDR3 is 15 amino acids. With V trimmed by 3 bases and J by 7 bases, 11 bases remained unmatched. Germline CDR1 reads SGHRS; CDR2 reads YFSETQ. In DNA form, the CDR3 reads TGCGCCAGCAGCTGGCGTAATAGCGGGGCTGGGACCCAGTACTTC. This codes for CASSWRNSGAGTQYF.

This rearrangement joins TRBV10-1 to TRBJ2-7; D is perhaps TRBD2 (6 bases). Looked up from germline, CDR1 is WNHNN and CDR2 is SYGVQD (reference sequence). Trimming shortened V by 6 bases and J by 2 bases, and 20 bases separated the two germline ends. The CDR3 length is 16 residues. CDR3 loop: CASSPSRGTVPYEQYF. As DNA, the CDR3 is TGCGCCAGCAGCCCTTCCCGGGGGACGGTTCCCTACGAGCAGTACTTC.

This chain joins TRBV19 and TRBJ2-2, with TRBD1 matching 8 bases. CDR3 size: 16 residues. V shed 4 bases, J shed 7 bases, and the junction held 11 bases outside the gene matches. Looked up from germline, CDR1 is LNHDA and CDR2 is SQIVND (reference sequence). The CDR3 region is CASSNPDRVTVGELFF. The CDR3 region has the DNA TGTGCCAGTAGTAATCCGGACAGGGTAACGGTCGGGGAGCTGTTTTTT.

CDR3 nucleotide sequence: TGTGCCAGCAGTTTAGTTGGTGGGGGGGTAACTAATGAAAAACTGTTTTTT. Translating it yields CASSLVGGGVTNEKLFF. This chain connects TRBV27 to TRBJ1-4; possibly TRBD1 for D (5 bases). Trimming shortened V by 2 bases and J by 1 base, and 14 bases separated the two germline ends. This CDR3 has 17 amino acids. CDR1 is MNHEY, CDR2 SMNVEV, per germline (reference sequence).

This clone was seen a few times. The genes are TRBV5-1 and TRBJ2-1; unclear D gene. CDR3 length: 15 residues. Germline-derived CDR1 and CDR2 are SGHRS and YFSETQ. Trimming took off 4 bases at V and 4 bases at J, with 15 bases between the two ends. The CDR3 nucleotides are TGCGCCAGCAGCCTCAGTATCCAGAGGTACAATGAGCAGTTCTTC. This translates into CASSLSIQRYNEQFF.

V is TRBV5-1 and J is TRBJ2-3; 12 nucleotides align to TRBD1. The CDR3 contains 17 residues. Per germline, CDR1 SGHRS and CDR2 YFSETQ. With V trimmed by 0 bases and J by 3 bases, 5 bases remained unmatched. CDR3 sequence (DNA): TGCGCCAGCAGCTTGGCGGGACAGGGGGCGCGAACAGATACGCAGTATTTT. Amino acid sequence: CASSLAGQGARTDTQYF.

The chain links TRBV15 to TRBJ2-5; D may be TRBD1 (6 bases). Per the germline V gene, CDR1 is LNHNV and CDR2 is YYDKDF (reference sequence). With 3 bases removed from V and 1 base from J, the gap between germline ends came to 12 bases. The CDR3 sequence is 15 residues long. DNA of the CDR3: TGTGCCACCAGCAGTGTCGGGACATTCCAAGAGACCCAGTACTTC. It is translated as CATSSVGTFQETQYF.

The V and J genes are TRBV5-1 and TRBJ2-3; no reliable D call. V was trimmed by 0 bases and J by 4 bases, leaving 6 bases between them. The CDR3 is made up of 13 amino acids. In germline, CDR1 is SGHRS, CDR2 YFSETQ. The DNA for the CDR3 is TGCGCCAGCAGCTTGGGGGCCCCAGATACGCAGTATTTT. Translated: CASSLGAPDTQYF.

This chain joins TRBV4-3 and TRBJ1-3; 9 bases are a match to TRBD1. The CDR3 covers 21 residues. Germline V gene lookup returns CDR1 LGHNA and CDR2 YSLEER. The V gene end was trimmed by 1 base and the J gene end by 5 bases; junction bases not matched to a gene: 21. The CDR3 loop is CASSQVPISSGQGRVRNTIYF. The CDR3 DNA reads as TGCGCCAGCAGCCAAGTCCCGATCTCCTCGGGACAGGGAAGGGTTCGAAACACCATATATTTT.

The gene calls are TRBV27 and TRBJ2-3; D gene uncertain. The CDR3 has 12 amino acids. The germline gives CDR1 MNHEY, CDR2 SMNVEV (reference sequence). With 4 bases removed from V and 4 bases from J, the gap between germline ends came to 6 bases. CDR3 in amino acids: CASSSRADTQYF. As DNA, the CDR3 is TGTGCCAGCAGTTCCCGGGCAGATACGCAGTATTTT.

This clone was detected a few times. CDR3 residues: CAWTSGGPNTGELFF. As DNA, the CDR3 is TGTGCCTGGACTAGCGGGGGCCCGAACACCGGGGAGCTGTTTTTT. The chain couples TRBV30 to TRBJ2-2; 10 bases fit TRBD2. The germline V gene has CDR1 GTSNPN and CDR2 SVGIG (reference sequence). Trimming at V came to 4 bases and at J to 0 bases, leaving 2 bases not matched to a gene. The CDR3 totals 15 residues.

J is TRBJ2-3 and V is TRBV24-1; 7 bases match TRBD2. This CDR3 has 12 residues. V lost 4 bases to trimming and J lost 10 bases; unmatched junction nucleotides: 4. CDR1 KGHDR and CDR2 SFDVKD come from the germline V gene. CDR3 bases: TGTGCCACCAGTGACCTGGGGGGGGCGCAGTATTTT. Translating gives CATSDLGGAQYF.

The genes are TRBV19 and TRBJ1-6; TRBD1 agrees at 8 bases. The CDR3 spans 15 residues. CDR1 and CDR2 from the germline V gene are LNHDA and SQIVND (reference sequence). J was trimmed by 7 bases and V by 7 bases; bases with no gene match: 9. In nucleotides, the CDR3 is TGTGCCAGTAATCCGGACAGGGCCCAAAATTCACCCCTCCACTTT. Translating gives CASNPDRAQNSPLHF.

This clone was found a few times. This rearrangement joins TRBV29-1 to TRBJ1-3; 7 bases are a match to TRBD1. CDR3 size: 14 residues. CDR1 and CDR2 (germline): SQVTM, ANQGSEA. Trimming at V came to 5 bases and at J to 0 bases, leaving 4 bases not matched to a gene. DNA for the CDR3: TGCAGCGTTTCAGGGGACAGCTCTGGAAACACCATATATTTT. Translation: CSVSGDSSGNTIYF.

This chain uses TRBV30 with TRBJ2-2, with D maybe TRBD1 (6 bases). This CDR3 has 14 amino acids. V was trimmed by 4 bases and J by 0 bases, leaving 9 bases between them. Germline lookup yields CDR1 GTSNPN and CDR2 SVGIG (reference sequence). CDR3 amino acids: CAWTYRANTGELFF. CDR3 nucleotide sequence: TGTGCCTGGACTTACAGGGCGAACACCGGGGAGCTGTTTTTT.

V is TRBV5-5 and J is TRBJ2-2; no definite D call. The V end was cut by 0 bases, the J end by 7 bases, with 10 bases between. In germline, CDR1 is SGHKS, CDR2 YYEKEE (reference sequence). This CDR3 has 14 residues. The CDR3 nucleotides are TGTGCCAGCAGCTTGGGCCAAACGGTCGGGGAGCTGTTTTTT. Translated: CASSLGQTVGELFF. The full variable domain, rest sourced from reference TRBV5-5 and TRBJ2-2, is DAGVTQSPTHLIKTRGQQVTLRCSPISGHKSVSWYQQVLGQGPQFIFQYYEKEERGRGNFPDRFSARQFPNYSSELNVNALLLGDSALYLCASSLGQTVGELFFGEGSRLTVL.